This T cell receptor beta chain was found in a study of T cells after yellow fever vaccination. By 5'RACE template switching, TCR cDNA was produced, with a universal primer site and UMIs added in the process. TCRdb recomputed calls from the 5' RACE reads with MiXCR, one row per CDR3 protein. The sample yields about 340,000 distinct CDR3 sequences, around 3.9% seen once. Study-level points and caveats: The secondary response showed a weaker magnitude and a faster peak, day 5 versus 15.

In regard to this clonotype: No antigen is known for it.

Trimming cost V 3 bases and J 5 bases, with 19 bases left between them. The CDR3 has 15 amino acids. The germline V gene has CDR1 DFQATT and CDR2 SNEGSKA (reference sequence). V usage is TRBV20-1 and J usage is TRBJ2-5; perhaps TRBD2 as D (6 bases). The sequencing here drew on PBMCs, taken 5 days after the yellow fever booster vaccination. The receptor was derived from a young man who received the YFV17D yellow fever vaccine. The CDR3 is CSASLVGSLAETQYF. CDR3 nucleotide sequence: TGCAGTGCTAGTTTAGTCGGGAGCTTGGCTGAGACCCAGTACTTC.